The 27 T cell receptor beta chains reported below all come from one sample, sequenced in a study of blood T cells in healthy people across ages. A J-beta primer mix and a sample-barcoded 5' primer were used in a second PCR of about 7 to 12 cycles. TCRdb independently ran MiXCR on the 5' RACE reads; one entry per CDR3 protein. The data show over a million distinct CDR3 sequences, around 43% seen once. Sequencing input: blood. Every receptor here comes from a woman aged 60-75 years in good health.

This clonotype came up many times. The gene calls are TRBV5-5 and TRBJ2-7; no clear D. The V gene lost 3 bases and the J gene lost 2 bases, with 3 bases spanning the gap. CDR1 SGHKS and CDR2 YYEKEE come from the germline V gene (reference sequence). The CDR3 covers 11 residues. The CDR3: CASSWAYEQYF. As DNA, the CDR3 is TGTGCCAGCAGCTGGGCCTACGAGCAGTACTTC. The whole variable domain, remainder taken from reference TRBV5-5 and TRBJ2-7, is DAGVTQSPTHLIKTRGQQVTLRCSPISGHKSVSWYQQVLGQGPQFIFQYYEKEERGRGNFPDRFSARQFPNYSSELNVNALLLGDSALYLCASSWAYEQYFGPGTRLTVT.

The chain uses TRBV5-5 and TRBJ2-1, with 8 bases lining up with TRBD1. Germline-derived CDR1 and CDR2 are SGHKS and YYEKEE (reference sequence). V was pared by 2 bases and J by 6 bases, with 7 bases of the junction left unmatched. This CDR3 contains 15 residues. The chain's CDR3 is CASSFQGALLNEQFF. The CDR3 nucleotides are TGTGCCAGCAGCTTTCAGGGGGCGTTACTCAATGAGCAGTTCTTC.

The rearrangement links TRBV3-1 to TRBJ2-1; 9 bases match TRBD2. This CDR3 has 15 residues. The J segment lost 9 bases and the V segment lost 1 base, leaving 7 bases of the junction unmatched. Germline loops: CDR1 LGHDT, CDR2 YNNKEL (reference sequence). CDR3 amino acids: CASSQAGTSPTEQFF. Here the CDR3 DNA reads TGTGCCAGCAGCCAAGCCGGGACTAGCCCCACTGAGCAGTTCTTC.

Only a few counts were recorded for this clonotype. The V gene is TRBV6-5, the J gene TRBJ2-7; 9 bases are shared with TRBD1. The J call may be mistaken, given a closer DNA end match to TRBJ2-5. The CDR3 runs 16 residues. CDR1 and CDR2 (germline): MNHEY, SVGAGI. This CDR3 is CASSYSIGTGKETQYF. The DNA for the CDR3 is TGTGCCAGCAGTTACTCGATTGGGACAGGGAAAGAGACCCAGTACTTC.

Only a few counts were recorded for this clonotype. The chain couples TRBV20-1 to TRBJ2-1; TRBD2 agrees at 7 bases. The CDR3 loop spans 15 amino acids. J lost 7 bases, V lost 2 bases, and 11 bases had no gene match. In germline, CDR1 is DFQATT, CDR2 SNEGSKA (reference sequence). CDR3: CSARYGAGDGNEQFF. The DNA for the CDR3 is TGCAGTGCTAGATACGGGGCGGGAGATGGGAATGAGCAGTTCTTC.

This clonotype was detected a few times. The rearrangement links TRBV25-1 to TRBJ2-4; D may correspond to TRBD1 or TRBD2 (5 bases each). The DNA matches TRBJ2-7 better at its end, which makes the J call doubtful. The CDR3 has 15 amino acids. Germline lookup yields CDR1 MGHDK and CDR2 SYGVNS. The CDR3, as DNA: TGTGCCAGCAGTGCTCCCCCCGGGACCGGAGGCGAGCAGTACTTC. Encoded protein: CASSAPPGTGGEQYF.

Concerning this clonotype: Being one base from a much bigger clone, this may be a read error. The chain joins TRBV29-1 to TRBJ2-5; D possibly corresponds to TRBD1 (5 bases). This CDR3 has 16 residues. Germline V gene lookup returns CDR1 SQVTM and CDR2 ANQGSEA. V gave up 3 bases and J gave up 11 bases, with 28 bases separating them. CDR3 loop: CSVEPPRQSAASEQYF. DNA of the CDR3: TGCAGCGTTGAGCCCCCCCGACAGAGTGCGGCGAGTGAGCAGTACTTC.

This rearrangement joins TRBV7-6 to TRBJ1-2; 8 bases are a match to TRBD1. The V gene end was trimmed by 3 bases and the J gene end by 8 bases; junction bases not matched to a gene: 5. CDR3 length: 13 amino acids. CDR1 and CDR2 (germline): SGHVS, FNYEAQ. This chain's CDR3 is CASSFTGTGGYTF. CDR3 in DNA: TGTGCCAGCAGCTTTACCGGGACAGGAGGCTACACCTTC. Complete variable domain (other parts from reference TRBV7-6 and TRBJ1-2): GAGVSQSPRYKVTKRGQDVALRCDPISGHVSLYWYRQALGQGPEFLTYFNYEAQQDKSGLPNDRFSAERPEGSISTLTIQRTEQRDSAMYRCASSFTGTGGYTFGSGTRLTVV.

CDR3 sequence: CSVVSPLQETQFF. Written as DNA, the CDR3 is TGCAGCGTTGTCAGCCCTCTTCAAGAGACCCAGTTCTTC. This chain connects TRBV29-1 to TRBJ2-5; no clear D. Matching the DNA end better, TRBJ2-1 makes the J call doubtful. CDR1 SQVTM and CDR2 ANQGSEA come from the germline V gene. The CDR3 has 13 amino acids.

The genes are TRBV3-1 and TRBJ2-7, with D possibly TRBD2 on 6 matching bases. CDR3 length: 13 residues. Germline values: CDR1 LGHDT, CDR2 YNNKEL (reference sequence). The germline V and J ends were trimmed by 5 bases and 6 bases, with 14 bases remaining between them. The CDR3 nucleotides are TGTGCCAGCAGCGGGTCTAGCGCCTTCGAGCAGTACTTC. Its translation is CASSGSSAFEQYF.

In this sample, this clonotype turned up a few times. This chain uses TRBV5-1 with TRBJ2-3; D tentatively fits TRBD1 or TRBD2 (5 bases each). The V gene's germline CDR1 is SGHRS and CDR2 YFSETQ. V was trimmed by 2 bases and J by 2 bases, leaving 12 bases between them. This CDR3 contains 15 residues. The CDR3 reads CASSFRALDTDTQYF. Written as DNA, the CDR3 is TGCGCCAGCAGCTTCAGGGCACTAGACACAGATACGCAGTATTTT.

In this sample, this clonotype turned up a few times. The chain carries TRBV29-1 and TRBJ1-2, with no clear D. Trimming cost V 1 base and J 8 bases, with 8 bases left between them. The CDR3 runs to 11 residues. Germline V gene sequence: CDR1 SQVTM, CDR2 ANQGSEA. CDR3 in DNA: TGCAGCGTTGAAGGGCGGTCCGGCTACACCTTC. Protein: CSVEGRSGYTF.

This clonotype has a handful of counts. J is TRBJ2-2 and V is TRBV13, with D possibly TRBD2 on 6 matching bases. Per the germline V gene, CDR1 is PRHDT and CDR2 is FYEKMQ (reference sequence). This CDR3 is 14 amino acids long. The V and J ends lost 4 bases and 4 bases respectively, with 10 bases between them. For the CDR3, the DNA is TGTGCCAGCAGCTGGAGGGAGTCCACCGGGGAGCTGTTTTTT. Amino acids: CASSWRESTGELFF. The full variable domain, its missing parts supplied by reference TRBV13 and TRBJ2-2, is AAGVIQSPRHLIKEKRETATLKCYPIPRHDTVYWYQQGPGQDPQFLISFYEKMQSDKGSIPDRFSAQQFSDYHSELNMSSLELGDSALYFCASSWRESTGELFFGEGSRLTVL.

The chain uses TRBV9 and TRBJ2-3; no clear D. The CDR3 is made up of 17 amino acids. The V gene's germline CDR1 is SGDLS and CDR2 YYNGEE. The germline V and J ends were trimmed by 0 bases and 0 bases, with 14 bases remaining between them. The CDR3 DNA is TGTGCCAGCAGCGTAGGGTTGACGGGCACTAGCACAGATACGCAGTATTTT. This codes for CASSVGLTGTSTDTQYF.

The rearrangement uses TRBV20-1 and TRBJ1-1; TRBD1 matches 9 bases. Unmatched junction bases numbered 27, after V lost 3 bases and J lost 4 bases. CDR1 is DFQATT and CDR2 is SNEGSKA in the germline V gene (reference sequence). The CDR3 extends over 21 amino acids. CDR3 protein: CSARLAGIRDREVWRGTEAFF. CDR3 in DNA: TGCAGTGCTAGGCTTGCTGGGATAAGGGACAGGGAGGTCTGGAGGGGCACTGAAGCTTTCTTT.

This clonotype came up many times. The V and J genes are TRBV20-1 and TRBJ2-3; no reliable D call. V was trimmed by 6 bases and J by 0 bases, leaving 16 bases between them. CDR1 and CDR2 from the germline V gene are DFQATT and SNEGSKA (reference sequence). The CDR3 has 15 residues. CDR3 sequence: CSAIPQRTSTDTQYF. DNA for the CDR3: TGCAGTGCCATCCCTCAGCGAACTAGCACAGATACGCAGTATTTT.

This chain uses TRBV4-1 with TRBJ2-1; 7 bases are shared with TRBD1. This CDR3 is built from 16 residues. Germline V CDR1 and CDR2: MGHRA, YSYEKL. V shed 1 base, J shed 8 bases, and the junction held 11 bases outside the gene matches. CDR3 sequence: CASSQAIRGSFDEQFF. In DNA, the CDR3 is TGCGCCAGCAGCCAAGCGATCAGGGGGAGTTTCGATGAGCAGTTCTTC.

This clonotype was seen more than once but under ten times. The CDR3 sequence: CASSLKGPGQELHEQYF. As DNA, the CDR3 is TGTGCCAGCAGCCTCAAGGGGCCGGGACAGGAGCTTCACGAGCAGTACTTC. The chain has TRBV7-2 and TRBJ2-7; TRBD1 matches at 8 bases. The CDR3 sequence is 17 residues long. Per germline, CDR1 SGHTA and CDR2 FQGNSA. Trimming at V came to 5 bases and at J to 5 bases, leaving 17 bases not matched to a gene.

This clonotype was counted a few times. The chain joins TRBV7-3 to TRBJ2-2; the match to TRBD2 covers 10 bases. The germline CDR1 and CDR2 sequences are SGHTA and FQGTGA. The J segment lost 5 bases and the V segment lost 8 bases, leaving 2 bases of the junction unmatched. The CDR3 covers 13 residues. CDR3 nucleotide sequence: TGTGCCAGCTCTAGCGGGAGTACCGGGGAGCTGTTTTTT. It translates to CASSSGSTGELFF.

This chain joins TRBV7-6 and TRBJ2-7; 11 positions agree with TRBD2. This CDR3 comprises 18 residues. CDR1 is SGHVS, CDR2 FNYEAQ, per germline. J gave up 0 bases and V 0 bases, and 7 bases lay outside the gene matches. CDR3 DNA: TGTGCCAGCAGCTTAGCGGGCGTAGCGGGAGGGAACTCCTACGAGCAGTACTTC. It is translated as CASSLAGVAGGNSYEQYF. The whole variable domain, filled in from reference TRBV7-6 and TRBJ2-7, reads GAGVSQSPRYKVTKRGQDVALRCDPISGHVSLYWYRQALGQGPEFLTYFNYEAQQDKSGLPNDRFSAERPEGSISTLTIQRTEQRDSAMYRCASSLAGVAGGNSYEQYFGPGTRLTVT.

This clonotype was observed many times. The DNA for the CDR3 is TGTGCCAGCAGCCCTCACTTGGGGGGGCCCACCTTGTACTTC. This translates into CASSPHLGGPTLYF. The V and J genes are TRBV5-5 and TRBJ2-7, with a weak D call TRBD2 (7 bases). Trimming left V 4 bases short and J 12 bases short, with 23 bases between. The CDR3 length is 14 residues. Germline CDR1 reads SGHKS; CDR2 reads YYEKEE (reference sequence).

This sequence joins TRBV6-5 and TRBJ2-3; 10 nucleotides agree with TRBD2. The germline V gene encodes CDR1 MNHEY and CDR2 SVGAGI. Trimming removed 4 bases from V and 0 bases from J; junction bases left unmatched: 7. The CDR3 spans 17 residues. CDR3 nucleotide sequence: TGTGCCAGCAGTTTAATAGCGGGAGGTATCAGCACAGATACGCAGTATTTT. Protein product: CASSLIAGGISTDTQYF.

The chain is built from TRBV20-1 and TRBJ2-5, with 7 positions matching TRBD2. Germline V CDR1 and CDR2: DFQATT, SNEGSKA (reference sequence). Trimming took 3 bases from V and 5 from J; bases not matched to a gene: 9. The CDR3 sequence is 14 residues long. CDR3 amino acids: CSASGSTSAETQYF. CDR3 sequence (DNA): TGCAGTGCTAGTGGCTCCACTAGCGCGGAGACCCAGTACTTC.

The rearrangement links TRBV16 to TRBJ1-2; TRBD1 might be the D (5 bases). Trimming stripped 0 bases from V and 5 bases from J, with 25 bases between. Per germline, CDR1 KGHSY and CDR2 FQNENV. The CDR3 loop spans 19 amino acids. DNA for the CDR3: TGTGCCAGCAGCCAATCCGGTTCAGGCTCAGCAGGGCTGGGTTATGGCTACACCTTC. Protein sequence: CASSQSGSGSAGLGYGYTF.

The rearrangement joins TRBV29-1 to TRBJ2-1, with D unclear. Gene TRBJ2-7 matches the end of the DNA better, so the J call may be wrong. CDR1 SQVTM and CDR2 ANQGSEA come from the germline V gene. The CDR3 is 13 amino acids. CDR3 loop: CSAADTEYNEQYF. The CDR3, as DNA: TGCAGCGCTGCGGATACGGAATACAATGAGCAGTACTTC.

The chain carries TRBV21-1 and TRBJ2-1; TRBD2 is the table's D call, not checked against the DNA. TRBV21-1 is marked as a pseudogene. The CDR3 contains 18 residues. The CDR3 is CASSSLNQSSGIYNEQFF. CDR3 bases: TGTGCCAGCAGCAGCCTAAACCAATCTAGCGGGATATACAATGAGCAGTTCTTC.

This clonotype was seen more than once but under ten times. CDR3 coding DNA: TGTGCCATCAGTGACCAGGGTCGCCACGAGCAGTACTTC. It encodes CAISDQGRHEQYF. This chain uses TRBV10-3 with TRBJ2-7; perhaps TRBD1 as D (5 bases). The germline V gene encodes CDR1 ENHRY and CDR2 SYGVKD. This CDR3 comprises 13 residues. Trimming pared 3 bases from V and 5 bases from J, leaving 11 bases between.